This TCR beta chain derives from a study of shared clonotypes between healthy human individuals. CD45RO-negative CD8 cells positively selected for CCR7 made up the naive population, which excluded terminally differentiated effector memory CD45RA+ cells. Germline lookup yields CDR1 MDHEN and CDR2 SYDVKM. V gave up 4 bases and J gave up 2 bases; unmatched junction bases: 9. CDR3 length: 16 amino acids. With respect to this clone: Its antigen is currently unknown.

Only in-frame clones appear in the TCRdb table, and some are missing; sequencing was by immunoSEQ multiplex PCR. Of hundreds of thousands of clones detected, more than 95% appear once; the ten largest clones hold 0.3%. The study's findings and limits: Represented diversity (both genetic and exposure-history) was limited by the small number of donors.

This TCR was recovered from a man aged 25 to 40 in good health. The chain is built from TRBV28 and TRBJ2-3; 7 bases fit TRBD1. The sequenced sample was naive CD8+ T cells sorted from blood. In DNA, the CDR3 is TGTGCCAGCAGTTCCCTGGACAGGCTCGACACAGATACGCAGTATTTT. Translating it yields CASSSLDRLDTDTQYF.